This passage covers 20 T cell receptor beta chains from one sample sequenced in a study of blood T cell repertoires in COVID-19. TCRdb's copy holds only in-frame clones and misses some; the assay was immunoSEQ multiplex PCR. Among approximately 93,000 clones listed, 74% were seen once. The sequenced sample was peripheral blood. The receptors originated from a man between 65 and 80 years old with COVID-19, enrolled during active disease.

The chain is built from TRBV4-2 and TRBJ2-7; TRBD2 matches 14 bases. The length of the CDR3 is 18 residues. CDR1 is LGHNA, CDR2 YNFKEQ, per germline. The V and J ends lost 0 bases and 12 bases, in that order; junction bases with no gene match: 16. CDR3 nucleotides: TGTGCCAGCAGCCAAGAAGCCCCCCGACTAGCGGGAGGGCTACTTTCGTACTTC. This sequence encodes CASSQEAPRLAGGLLSYF.

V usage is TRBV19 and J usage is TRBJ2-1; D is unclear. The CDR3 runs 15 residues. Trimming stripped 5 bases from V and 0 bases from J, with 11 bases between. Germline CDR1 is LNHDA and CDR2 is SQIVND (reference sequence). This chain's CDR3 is CASSSHLSSYNEQFF. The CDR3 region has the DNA TGTGCCAGTAGTTCCCACTTGAGCTCCTACAATGAGCAGTTCTTC.

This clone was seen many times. The CDR3 DNA reads TGTGCCACCAGCCCTAAGGGACAGGGAAACCAAGAGACCCAGTACTTC. Protein sequence: CATSPKGQGNQETQYF. The genes are TRBV24-1 and TRBJ2-5, with 9 bases that match TRBD1. The CDR3 sequence is 16 residues long. Germline loops: CDR1 KGHDR, CDR2 SFDVKD. The ends lost 7 bases at V and 0 bases at J; junction bases unmatched: 8.

The CDR3 here is CASTRGTGATYEQYF. The CDR3 DNA reads TGTGCCAGCACCAGGGGGACAGGGGCCACCTACGAGCAGTACTTC. V is TRBV28 and J is TRBJ2-7, with 10 nucleotides matching TRBD1. The CDR3 is 15 residues long. The V gene's germline CDR1 is MDHEN and CDR2 SYDVKM. J was trimmed by 2 bases and V by 7 bases; bases with no gene match: 8.

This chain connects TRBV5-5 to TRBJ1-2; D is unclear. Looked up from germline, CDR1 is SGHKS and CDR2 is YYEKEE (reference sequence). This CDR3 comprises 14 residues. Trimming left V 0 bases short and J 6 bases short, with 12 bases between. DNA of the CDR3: TGTGCCAGCAGCTTGGGTGTTACACCGAATGGCTACACCTTC. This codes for CASSLGVTPNGYTF.

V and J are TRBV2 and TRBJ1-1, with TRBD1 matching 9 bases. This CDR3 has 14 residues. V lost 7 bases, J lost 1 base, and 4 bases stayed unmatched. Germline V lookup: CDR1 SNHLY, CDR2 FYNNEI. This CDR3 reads CASTDRGRNTEAFF. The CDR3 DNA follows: TGTGCCAGCACTGACAGGGGGAGGAACACTGAAGCTTTCTTT.

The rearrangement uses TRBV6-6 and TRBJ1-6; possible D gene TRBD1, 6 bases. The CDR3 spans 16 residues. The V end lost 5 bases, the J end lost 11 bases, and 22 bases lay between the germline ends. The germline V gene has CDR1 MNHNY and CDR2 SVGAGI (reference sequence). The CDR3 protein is CASSQTRQGFSAPLHF. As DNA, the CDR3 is TGTGCCAGCAGTCAGACGAGGCAGGGGTTTTCGGCACCCCTCCACTTT.

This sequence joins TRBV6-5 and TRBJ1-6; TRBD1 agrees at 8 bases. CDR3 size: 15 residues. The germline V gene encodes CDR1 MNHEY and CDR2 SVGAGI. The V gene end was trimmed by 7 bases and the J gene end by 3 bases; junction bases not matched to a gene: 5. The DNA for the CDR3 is TGTGCCAGCAAGGACAGGGCGAGCTATAATTCACCCCTCCACTTT. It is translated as CASKDRASYNSPLHF.

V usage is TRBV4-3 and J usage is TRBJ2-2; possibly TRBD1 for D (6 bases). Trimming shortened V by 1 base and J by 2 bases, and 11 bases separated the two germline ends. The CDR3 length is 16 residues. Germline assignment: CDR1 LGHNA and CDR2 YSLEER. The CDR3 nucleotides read TGCGCCAGCAGCCAAGGGTCGGGGACAAACACCGGGGAGCTGTTTTTT. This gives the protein CASSQGSGTNTGELFF.

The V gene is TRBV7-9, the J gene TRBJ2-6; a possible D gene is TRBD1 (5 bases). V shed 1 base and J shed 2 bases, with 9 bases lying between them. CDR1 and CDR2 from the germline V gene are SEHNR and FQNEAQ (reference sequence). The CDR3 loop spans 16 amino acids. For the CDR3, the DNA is TGTGCCAGCAGCTTAGTGGGCAGGGCTGGGGCCAACGTCCTGACTTTC. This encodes CASSLVGRAGANVLTF.

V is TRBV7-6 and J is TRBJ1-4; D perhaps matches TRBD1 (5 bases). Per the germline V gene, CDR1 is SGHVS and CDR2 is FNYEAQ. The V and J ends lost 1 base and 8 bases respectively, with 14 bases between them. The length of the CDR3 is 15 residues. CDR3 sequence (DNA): TGTGCCAGCAGCTTAGGGGCAGGGATAACAGAAAAACTGTTTTTT. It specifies CASSLGAGITEKLFF. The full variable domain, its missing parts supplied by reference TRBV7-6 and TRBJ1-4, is GAGVSQSPRYKVTKRGQDVALRCDPISGHVSLYWYRQALGQGPEFLTYFNYEAQQDKSGLPNDRFSAERPEGSISTLTIQRTEQRDSAMYRCASSLGAGITEKLFFGSGTQLSVL.

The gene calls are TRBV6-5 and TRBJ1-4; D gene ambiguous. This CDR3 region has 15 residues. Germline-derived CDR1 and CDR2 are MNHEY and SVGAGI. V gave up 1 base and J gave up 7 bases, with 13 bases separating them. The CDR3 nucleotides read TGTGCCAGCAGTTACTTTAGTAAGGACTTTGAAAAACTGTTTTTT. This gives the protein CASSYFSKDFEKLFF.

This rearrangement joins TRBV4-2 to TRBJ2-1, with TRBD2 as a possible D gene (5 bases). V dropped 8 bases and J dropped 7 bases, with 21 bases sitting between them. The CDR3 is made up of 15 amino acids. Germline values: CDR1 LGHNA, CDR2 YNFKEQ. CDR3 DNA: TGTGCCAGCCTTACCGATAGGACTTCGGGTAATGAGCAGTTCTTC. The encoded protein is CASLTDRTSGNEQFF.

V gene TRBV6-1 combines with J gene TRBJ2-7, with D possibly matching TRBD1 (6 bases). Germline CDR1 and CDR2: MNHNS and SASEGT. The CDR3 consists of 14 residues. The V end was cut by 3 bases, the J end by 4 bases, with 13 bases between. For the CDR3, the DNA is TGTGCCAGCAGTGAGGGTAGGGGGTTTTACGAGCAGTACTTC. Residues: CASSEGRGFYEQYF.

The CDR3 bases are TGTGCCAGCAGTTTCGACAGAAACACCGGGGAGCTGTTTTTT. It translates to CASSFDRNTGELFF. This chain joins TRBV6-2 or TRBV6-3 and TRBJ2-2; D might be TRBD1 (5 bases). This CDR3 has 14 residues. CDR1 and CDR2 from the germline V gene are MNHEY and SVGEGT. Deletions cut 4 bases from V and 2 bases from J, with 8 bases between.

CDR3 sequence reads: CASSYPSRGETEAFF. CDR3 nucleotide sequence: TGTGCCAGCAGTTACCCCAGCAGGGGGGAAACTGAAGCTTTCTTT. The chain has TRBV6-2 or TRBV6-3 and TRBJ1-1, with TRBD1 matching 7 bases. The CDR3 length is 15 residues. V gave up 2 bases and J gave up 5 bases; unmatched junction bases: 8. CDR1 is MNHEY and CDR2 is SVGEGT in the germline V gene.

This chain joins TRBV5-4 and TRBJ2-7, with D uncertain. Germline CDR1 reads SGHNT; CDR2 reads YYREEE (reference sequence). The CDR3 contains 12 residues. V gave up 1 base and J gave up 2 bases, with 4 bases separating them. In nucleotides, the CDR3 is TGTGCCAGCAGCTTGCAAACCTACGAGCAGTACTTC. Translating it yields CASSLQTYEQYF.

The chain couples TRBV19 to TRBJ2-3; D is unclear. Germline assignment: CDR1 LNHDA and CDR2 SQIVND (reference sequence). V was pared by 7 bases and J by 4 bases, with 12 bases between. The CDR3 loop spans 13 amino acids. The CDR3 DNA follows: TGTGCCAGTACGCCCAGAGGAGCAGATACGCAGTATTTT. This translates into CASTPRGADTQYF.

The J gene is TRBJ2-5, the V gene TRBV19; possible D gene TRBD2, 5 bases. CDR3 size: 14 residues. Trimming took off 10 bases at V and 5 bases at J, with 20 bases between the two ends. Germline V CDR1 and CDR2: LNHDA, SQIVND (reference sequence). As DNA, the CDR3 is TGTGCCACAGCCGTCGGCCCGGAGGCGGAGACCCAGTACTTC. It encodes CATAVGPEAETQYF.

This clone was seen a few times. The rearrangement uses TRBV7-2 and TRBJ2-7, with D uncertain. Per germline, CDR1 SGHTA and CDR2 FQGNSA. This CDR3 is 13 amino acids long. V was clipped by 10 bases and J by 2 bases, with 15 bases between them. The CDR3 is CATGIDPTYEQYF. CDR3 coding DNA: TGTGCCACAGGAATAGACCCGACCTACGAGCAGTACTTC.